One and the same sample provided the 2 T cell receptor beta chains below, sequenced in a study of OX40 agonist ivuxolimab in advanced cancers. Some clones are missing from TCRdb's copy, which holds only in-frame ones; the method was immunoSEQ multiplex PCR. Of tens of thousands of clones in the sample, roughly 86% are singletons; the top ten hold approximately 1.1%. The sample was CD4+ or CD8+ T cells sorted from blood, taken in a trial of the OX40 agonist ivuxolimab. The receptor source for this set is an adult with an advanced solid tumor such as melanoma, head and neck, liver or kidney cancer.

The chain has TRBV27 and TRBJ1-5, with D perhaps TRBD1 (5 bases). V was pared by 5 bases and J by 3 bases, with 17 bases between. Looked up from germline, CDR1 is MNHEY and CDR2 is SMNVEV (reference sequence). This CDR3 has 16 residues. The chain's CDR3 is CASSPLRTPDNQPQHF. CDR3 nucleotides: TGTGCCAGCAGTCCCCTCCGGACACCCGACAATCAGCCCCAGCATTTT.

This chain joins TRBV18 and TRBJ1-4; 9 bases are shared with TRBD1. The CDR3 sequence is 14 residues long. The germline V gene encodes CDR1 KGHSH and CDR2 LQKENI. Trimming took 6 bases from V and 8 from J; bases not matched to a gene: 7. The CDR3 loop reads CASSPGTGKEKLFF. Here the CDR3 DNA reads TGTGCCAGCTCCCCCGGGACAGGGAAAGAAAAACTGTTTTTT.